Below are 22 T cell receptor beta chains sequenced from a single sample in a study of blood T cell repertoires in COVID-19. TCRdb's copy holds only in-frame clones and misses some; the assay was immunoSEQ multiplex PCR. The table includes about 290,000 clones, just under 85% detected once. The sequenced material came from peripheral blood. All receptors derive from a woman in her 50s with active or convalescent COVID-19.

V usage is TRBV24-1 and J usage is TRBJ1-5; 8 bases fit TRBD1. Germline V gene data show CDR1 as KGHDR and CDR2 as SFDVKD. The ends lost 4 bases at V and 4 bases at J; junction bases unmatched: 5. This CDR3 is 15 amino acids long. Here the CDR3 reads CATSDPGQGNQPQHF. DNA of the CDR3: TGTGCCACCAGTGACCCCGGACAGGGTAATCAGCCCCAGCATTTT.

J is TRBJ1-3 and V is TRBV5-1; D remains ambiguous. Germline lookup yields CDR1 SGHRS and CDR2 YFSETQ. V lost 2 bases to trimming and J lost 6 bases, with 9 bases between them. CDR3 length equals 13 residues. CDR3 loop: CASSFSGVNTIYF. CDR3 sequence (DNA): TGCGCCAGCAGCTTCAGCGGGGTAAACACCATATATTTT.

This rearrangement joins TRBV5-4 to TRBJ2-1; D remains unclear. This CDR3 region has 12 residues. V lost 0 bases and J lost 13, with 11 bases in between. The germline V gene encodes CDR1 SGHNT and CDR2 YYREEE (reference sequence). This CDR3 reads CASSLDSIPQFF. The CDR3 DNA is TGTGCCAGCAGCTTGGATTCTATTCCTCAGTTCTTC.

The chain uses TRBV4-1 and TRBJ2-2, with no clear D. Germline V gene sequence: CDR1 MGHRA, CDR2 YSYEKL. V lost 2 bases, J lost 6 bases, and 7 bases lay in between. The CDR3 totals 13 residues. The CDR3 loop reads CASSQLVAGELFF. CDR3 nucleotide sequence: TGCGCCAGCAGCCAACTCGTTGCCGGGGAGCTGTTTTTT.

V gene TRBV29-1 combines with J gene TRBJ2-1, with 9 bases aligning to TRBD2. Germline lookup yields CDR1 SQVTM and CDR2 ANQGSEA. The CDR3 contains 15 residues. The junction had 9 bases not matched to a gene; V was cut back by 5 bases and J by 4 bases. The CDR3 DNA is TGCAGCGTTAAGAAGGGACTAGCCGATTACAATGAGCAGTTCTTC. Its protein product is CSVKKGLADYNEQFF.

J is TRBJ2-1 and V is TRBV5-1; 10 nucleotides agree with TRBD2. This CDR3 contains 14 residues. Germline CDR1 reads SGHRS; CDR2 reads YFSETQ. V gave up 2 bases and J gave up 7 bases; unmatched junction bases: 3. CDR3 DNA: TGCGCCAGCAGCTTTCTAGCGGGGGTAAATGAGCAGTTCTTC. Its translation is CASSFLAGVNEQFF.

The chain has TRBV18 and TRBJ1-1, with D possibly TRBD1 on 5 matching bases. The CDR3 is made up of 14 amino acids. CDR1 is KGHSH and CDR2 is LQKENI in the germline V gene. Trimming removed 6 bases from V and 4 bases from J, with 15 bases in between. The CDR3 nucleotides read TGTGCCAGCTCCCTGCGGGGGGGAAGCACTGAAGCTTTCTTT. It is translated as CASSLRGGSTEAFF.

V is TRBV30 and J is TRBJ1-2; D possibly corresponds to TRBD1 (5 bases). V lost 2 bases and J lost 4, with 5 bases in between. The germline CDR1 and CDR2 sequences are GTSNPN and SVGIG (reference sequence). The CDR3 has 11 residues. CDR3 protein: CAWSRGYGYTF. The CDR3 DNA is TGTGCCTGGAGTAGGGGCTATGGCTACACCTTC.

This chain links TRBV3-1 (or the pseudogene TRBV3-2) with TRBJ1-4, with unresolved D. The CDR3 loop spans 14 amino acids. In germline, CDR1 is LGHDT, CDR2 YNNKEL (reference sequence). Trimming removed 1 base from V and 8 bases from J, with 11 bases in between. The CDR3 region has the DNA TGTGCCAGCAGCCAAGGCCGATCGAGGGAAAAACTGTTTTTT. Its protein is CASSQGRSREKLFF.

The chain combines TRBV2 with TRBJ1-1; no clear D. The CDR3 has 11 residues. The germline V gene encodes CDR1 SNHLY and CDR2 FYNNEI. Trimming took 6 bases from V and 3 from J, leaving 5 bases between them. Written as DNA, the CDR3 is TGTGCCAGCAGGGAGTACACTGAAGCTTTCTTT. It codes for CASREYTEAFF.

In DNA, the CDR3 is TGTGCCAGCAGTCCTTCCCGCTCTGGGGCCAACGTCCTGACTTTC. Protein: CASSPSRSGANVLTF. The chain is built from TRBV27 and TRBJ2-6; unclear D gene. V gave up 5 bases and J gave up 0 bases, with 8 bases separating them. Germline values: CDR1 MNHEY, CDR2 SMNVEV (reference sequence). The CDR3 loop spans 15 amino acids.

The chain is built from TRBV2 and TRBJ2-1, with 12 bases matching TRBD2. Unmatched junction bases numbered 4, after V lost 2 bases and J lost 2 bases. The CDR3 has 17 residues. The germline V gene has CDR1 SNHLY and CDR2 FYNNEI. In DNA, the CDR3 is TGTGCCAGCAGTGAACCTCGACTAGCGGGAGCCTACAATGAGCAGTTCTTC. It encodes CASSEPRLAGAYNEQFF.

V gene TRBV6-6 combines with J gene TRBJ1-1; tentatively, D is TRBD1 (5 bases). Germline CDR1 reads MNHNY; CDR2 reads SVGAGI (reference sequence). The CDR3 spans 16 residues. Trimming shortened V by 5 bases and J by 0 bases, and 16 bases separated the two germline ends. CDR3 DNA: TGTGCCAGCAGTAACCCTCGGGGAGGGGTGAACACTGAAGCTTTCTTT. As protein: CASSNPRGGVNTEAFF.

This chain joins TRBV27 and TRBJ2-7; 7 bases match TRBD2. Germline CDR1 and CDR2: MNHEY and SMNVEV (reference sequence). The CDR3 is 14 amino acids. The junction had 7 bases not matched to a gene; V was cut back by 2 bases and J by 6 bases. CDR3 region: CASSLGGRALEQYF. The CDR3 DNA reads TGTGCCAGCAGTTTAGGAGGGAGGGCCCTCGAGCAGTACTTC.

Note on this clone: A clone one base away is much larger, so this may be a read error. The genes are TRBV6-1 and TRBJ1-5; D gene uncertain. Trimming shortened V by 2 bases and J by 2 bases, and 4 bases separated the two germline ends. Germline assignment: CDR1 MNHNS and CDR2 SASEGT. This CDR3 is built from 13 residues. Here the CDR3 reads CASSEQGNQPQHF. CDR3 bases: TGTGCCAGCAGTGAACAGGGCAATCAGCCCCAGCATTTT.

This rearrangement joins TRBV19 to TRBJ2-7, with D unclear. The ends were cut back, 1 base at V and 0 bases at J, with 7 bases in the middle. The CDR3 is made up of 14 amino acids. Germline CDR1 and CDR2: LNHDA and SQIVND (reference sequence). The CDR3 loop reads CASSIGGLSYEQYF. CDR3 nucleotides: TGTGCCAGTAGTATAGGCGGCCTCTCCTACGAGCAGTACTTC. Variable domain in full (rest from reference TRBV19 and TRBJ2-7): DGGITQSPKYLFRKEGQNVTLSCEQNLNHDAMYWYRQDPGQGLRLIYYSQIVNDFQKGDIAEGYSVSREKKESFPLTVTSAQKNPTAFYLCASSIGGLSYEQYFGPGTRLTVT.

In DNA form, the CDR3 reads TGTGCCAGCAGTGAATCGGGACAGGGACGGTCACCCCTCCACTTT. This gives the protein CASSESGQGRSPLHF. This chain connects TRBV2 to TRBJ1-6; TRBD1 aligns across 9 bases. The V segment lost 2 bases and the J segment 10 bases; nucleotides outside the gene matches: 6. Germline loops: CDR1 SNHLY, CDR2 FYNNEI. The CDR3 is 15 amino acids.

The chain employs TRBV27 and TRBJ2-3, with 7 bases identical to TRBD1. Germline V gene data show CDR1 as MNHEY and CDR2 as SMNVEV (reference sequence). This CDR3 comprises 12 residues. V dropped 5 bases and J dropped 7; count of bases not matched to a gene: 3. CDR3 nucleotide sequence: TGTGCCAGCAGTCCGGGACAGAATACGCAGTATTTT. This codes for CASSPGQNTQYF.

The CDR3 protein is CASSLYNVDRVGKVEQFF. CDR3 coding DNA: TGTGCCAGCAGCTTGTATAACGTGGACAGGGTGGGGAAGGTCGAGCAGTTCTTC. This chain connects TRBV5-4 to TRBJ2-1, with 8 bases identical to TRBD1. The V segment lost 1 base and the J segment 10 bases; nucleotides outside the gene matches: 19. The CDR3 extends over 18 amino acids. Germline CDR1 reads SGHNT; CDR2 reads YYREEE (reference sequence).

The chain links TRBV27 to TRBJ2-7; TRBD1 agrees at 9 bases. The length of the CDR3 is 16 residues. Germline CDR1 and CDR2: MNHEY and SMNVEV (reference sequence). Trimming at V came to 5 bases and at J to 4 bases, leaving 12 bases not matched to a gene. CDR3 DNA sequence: TGTGCCAGCAGTCGGTTCGGGGACAGGGTATTGTACGAGCAGTACTTC. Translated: CASSRFGDRVLYEQYF.

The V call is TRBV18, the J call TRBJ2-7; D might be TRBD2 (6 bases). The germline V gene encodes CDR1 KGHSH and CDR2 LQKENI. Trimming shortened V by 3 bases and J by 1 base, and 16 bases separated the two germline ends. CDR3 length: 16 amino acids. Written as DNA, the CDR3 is TGTGCCAGCTCACCTGGAGCCGGGACTGGATCCTACGAGCAGTACTTC. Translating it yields CASSPGAGTGSYEQYF.

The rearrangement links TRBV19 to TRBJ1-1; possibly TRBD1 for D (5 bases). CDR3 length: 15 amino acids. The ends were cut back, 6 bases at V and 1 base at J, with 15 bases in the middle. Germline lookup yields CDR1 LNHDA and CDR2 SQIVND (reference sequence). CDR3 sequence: CASRYPGGKNTEAFF. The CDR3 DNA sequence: TGTGCCAGTAGGTACCCCGGGGGGAAGAACACTGAAGCTTTCTTT. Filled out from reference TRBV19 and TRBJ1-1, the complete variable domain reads DGGITQSPKYLFRKEGQNVTLSCEQNLNHDAMYWYRQDPGQGLRLIYYSQIVNDFQKGDIAEGYSVSREKKESFPLTVTSAQKNPTAFYLCASRYPGGKNTEAFFGQGTRLTVV.